These T cell receptor beta chains were read from a single sample in a study of CD8 T cells in acute hepatitis C reinfection. The assay was immunoSEQ multiplex PCR, and TCRdb's table has in-frame clones only and misses some. The sample shows some 38,000 clones, about 86% of them seen only once. Sequencing was performed on naive CD8+ T cells from PBMCs. The receptors were gathered from a man aged 30-40 years with chronic hepatitis C. CDR3s include the opening cysteine and the closing phenylalanine or tryptophan. Each record gives: V gene, clone size, D gene, J gene, CDR3 protein, CDR3 DNA. D genes are given only for firm matches. Rows may omit the clone size; those that give it use once, few, many or a size class.

TRBV19	-	-	TRBJ2-5	CASSVSTRRQETQYF	TGTGCCAGTAGTGTATCGACTAGGCGGCAAGAGACCCAGTACTTC
TRBV7-6	-	-	TRBJ2-2	CASSFLQSNTGELFF	TGTGCCAGCAGCTTCCTCCAATCGAACACCGGGGAGCTGTTTTTT
TRBV18	-	TRBD1	TRBJ2-7	CASSPPGTDLSYEQYF	TGTGCCAGCTCACCGCCGGGGACAGACCTTTCCTACGAGCAGTACTTC
TRBV11-2	once	-	TRBJ2-7	CASSLGTYEQYF	TGTGCCAGCAGCTTAGGGACCTACGAGCAGTACTTC
TRBV9	-	-	TRBJ2-1	CASSVRPGPRDEQFF	TGTGCCAGCAGCGTACGACCGGGACCGAGGGATGAGCAGTTCTTC
TRBV6-1	-	-	TRBJ1-5	CASSDPPTVSQHF	TGTGCCAGCAGTGACCCTCCGACAGTGTCCCAGCATTTT
TRBV30	-	TRBD1	TRBJ2-7	CAWSGQGSYEQYF	TGTGCCTGGAGTGGACAGGGGTCCTACGAGCAGTACTTC
TRBV7-3	-	TRBD2	TRBJ2-1	CASSFSAGAVADEQFF	TGTGCCAGCAGCTTTTCAGCGGGAGCCGTTGCGGATGAGCAGTTCTTC
TRBV7-9	once	-	TRBJ2-7	CASSLLARPYEQYF	TGTGCCAGCAGCTTACTAGCTCGCCCCTACGAGCAGTACTTC
TRBV7-8	few	-	TRBJ1-5	CASSLTPQPQHF	TGTGCCAGCAGCCTCACCCCCCAGCCCCAGCATTTT
TRBV7-9	-	-	TRBJ1-1	CASSLARLGVVGNTEAFF	TGTGCTAGCAGCTTAGCGCGGCTAGGGGTCGTTGGGAACACTGAAGCTTTCTTT
TRBV9	-	TRBD2	TRBJ2-3	CASSVHGGGGVADTQYF	TGTGCCAGCAGCGTTCACGGTGGCGGGGGGGTGGCAGATACGCAGTATTTT
TRBV27	-	-	TRBJ1-1	CASSLYPNTEAFF	TGTGCCAGCAGCTTATATCCGAACACTGAAGCTTTCTTT
TRBV4-2	-	-	TRBJ1-6	CASSPPQTAYSPLHF	TGTGCCAGCAGCCCGCCGCAGACGGCGTATTCACCCCTCCACTTT
TRBV9	-	TRBD1	TRBJ1-2	CASSVERQGTTNYGYTF	TGTGCCAGCAGCGTAGAAAGACAGGGGACTACTAACTATGGCTACACCTTC
TRBV19	-	-	TRBJ2-1	CASSPGPIDNEQFF	TGTGCCAGTAGTCCGGGTCCTATAGACAATGAGCAGTTCTTC
TRBV29-1	-	-	TRBJ1-5	CSATLPGQPQHF	TGCAGCGCCACCTTGCCCGGTCAGCCCCAGCATTTT
TRBV19	few	-	TRBJ2-1	CASRTTSSYNEQFF	TGTGCCAGTCGGACCACGAGCTCCTACAATGAGCAGTTCTTC
TRBV6-1	-	-	TRBJ1-2	CASSEVSGWVITLQGYTF	TGTGCCAGCAGTGAAGTGTCAGGTTGGGTGATCACCCTACAGGGCTACACCTTC
TRBV5-6	-	TRBD1	TRBJ2-4	CASSAGQGQNIQYF	TGTGCCAGCAGCGCGGGACAGGGGCAAAACATTCAGTACTTC
TRBV2	-	-	TRBJ1-1	CASSGQGGRTEAFF	TGTGCCAGCAGTGGGCAGGGAGGTAGGACTGAAGCTTTCTTT
TRBV19	once	-	TRBJ2-2	CASSEGYAGELFF	TGTGCCAGTAGTGAAGGGTACGCCGGGGAGCTGTTTTTT
TRBV19	-	-	TRBJ2-1	CASSPSGMGGNEQFF	TGTGCCAGTAGTCCCTCGGGCATGGGTGGTAATGAGCAGTTCTTC
TRBV2	-	-	TRBJ2-1	CASTSGNEQFF	TGTGCCAGCACCAGCGGTAATGAGCAGTTCTTC
TRBV5-4	-	TRBD2	TRBJ2-1	CASSSGLAGLWNEQFF	TGTGCCAGCAGCTCGGGGCTAGCGGGACTTTGGAATGAGCAGTTCTTC
TRBV5-8	-	-	TRBJ1-4	CASPGGGDEKLFF	TGTGCCAGCCCGGGAGGGGGAGATGAAAAACTGTTTTTT
TRBV5-4	-	-	TRBJ2-5	CASSLAGYQETQYF	TGTGCCAGCAGCTTGGCAGGGTACCAAGAGACCCAGTACTTC
TRBV4-1	-	-	TRBJ2-1	CASSQASRDNEQFF	TGCGCCAGCAGCCAAGCCTCCAGAGACAATGAGCAGTTCTTC
TRBV4-1	-	TRBD1	TRBJ2-7	CASSPARQGSSYEQYF	TGCGCCAGCAGCCCGGCCCGACAGGGTTCGTCCTACGAGCAGTACTTC
TRBV4-1	-	TRBD1	TRBJ1-4	CASSRRDTGGGGDEKLFF	TGCGCCAGCAGCCGACGGGACACAGGGGGTGGAGGGGATGAAAAACTGTTTTTT
TRBV7-3	few	-	TRBJ2-1	CASSPMRSSYNEQFF	TGTGCCAGCAGCCCAATGCGGAGCTCCTACAATGAGCAGTTCTTC
TRBV4-1	-	-	TRBJ2-1	CASSQVTDNEQFF	TGCGCCAGCAGCCAAGTAACCGACAATGAGCAGTTCTTC
TRBV9	-	TRBD2	TRBJ2-1	CASSLVTSGDYNEQFF	TGTGCCAGCTCCCTTGTGACTAGCGGGGACTACAATGAGCAGTTCTTC
TRBV18	-	TRBD1	TRBJ2-7	CASSFAGQGVDEQYF	TGTGCCAGCTCATTTGCGGGACAGGGAGTTGATGAGCAGTACTTC
TRBV4-2	-	-	TRBJ1-4	CASSQDYGSPGPSTNEKLFF	TGTGCCAGCAGCCAAGATTACGGGAGTCCGGGGCCTTCAACTAATGAAAAACTGTTTTTT